Described below is a single T cell receptor (beta chain) sequence and its context. What it binds is unknown. This specimen comes from a study of post-analysis software for immune sequencing data. Across the study: Both relapsing-remitting and secondary progressive multiple sclerosis featured among the disease courses, as did progressive-relapsing multiple sclerosis.

Study-wide points: Patients used four to six TRBV segments, including TRBV5-6, TRBV5-1 and TRBV20-1, more often than controls.

This CDR3 has 15 residues. CDR1 is SGHTA and CDR2 is FQGNSA in the germline V gene. V shed 1 base and J 6 bases; nucleotides not matched to a gene: 9. Unique molecular identifiers had been added to the TCR beta cDNA libraries. Between about 0.85 and 11 million T cells gave rise to around 500,000 cDNA molecules. One entry per CDR3 protein results from TCRdb running MiXCR on the PCR reads. The table shows over 700,000 distinct CDR3 sequences, with less than 35% occurring only once. The chain is built from TRBV7-2 and TRBJ2-7; 7 bases agree with TRBD2. Sequencing was performed on blood. This clonotype was obtained from a girl aged 10 to 17 with multiple sclerosis. This CDR3 reads CASSLGLRLASEQYF. Here the CDR3 DNA reads TGTGCCAGCAGCTTAGGGTTGAGACTAGCATCCGAGCAGTACTTC.